Below are 31 T cell receptor beta chains sequenced from a single sample in a study of graft-versus-host responses after intestinal transplantation. Their specific antigens are unknown. The table came from immunoSEQ multiplex PCR; TCRdb's copy has only in-frame clones and leaves some out. The table includes 90,000 to 150,000 clones, approximately 96% detected once. Sequenced here: unstimulated CD8+ T cells sorted from spleen or lymph node cells, sampled before intestinal transplant. These receptors came from a human donor who received an intestinal transplant.

This chain uses TRBV29-1 with TRBJ2-5; 10 nucleotides agree with TRBD2. The junction had 5 bases not matched to a gene; V was cut back by 2 bases and J by 2 bases. In germline, CDR1 is SQVTM, CDR2 ANQGSEA. This CDR3 region has 15 residues. CDR3 amino acids: CSVETSGIRQETQYF. The DNA of the CDR3 is TGCAGCGTTGAAACTAGCGGGATAAGGCAAGAGACCCAGTACTTC.

The chain joins TRBV2 to TRBJ1-5; D is perhaps TRBD1 (5 bases). The V and J ends lost 4 bases and 9 bases respectively, with 16 bases between them. Germline V gene data show CDR1 as SNHLY and CDR2 as FYNNEI. The CDR3 totals 14 residues. The CDR3 region is CASSVIQAQVPQHF. For the CDR3, the DNA is TGTGCCAGCAGTGTAATACAGGCTCAAGTGCCCCAGCATTTT.

The chain combines TRBV5-5 with TRBJ2-7; 12 bases fit TRBD2. J gave up 4 bases and V 0 bases, and 2 bases lay outside the gene matches. Germline V gives CDR1 SGHKS, CDR2 YYEKEE (reference sequence). The CDR3 runs 15 residues. CDR3 loop: CASSLGLAGAYEQYF. CDR3 DNA: TGTGCCAGCAGCTTGGGACTAGCGGGAGCATACGAGCAGTACTTC.

The chain recombines TRBV27 with TRBJ1-2; a weak D match, TRBD1 (5 bases). Trimming shortened V by 8 bases and J by 4 bases, and 17 bases separated the two germline ends. Germline CDR1 and CDR2: MNHEY and SMNVEV (reference sequence). The CDR3 is made up of 14 amino acids. CDR3 region: CASGDQGGVYGYTF. DNA of the CDR3: TGTGCCAGCGGTGACCAAGGAGGGGTCTATGGCTACACCTTC.

The chain joins TRBV28 to TRBJ1-5; the D is unclear. CDR3 size: 13 residues. V was trimmed by 1 base and J by 2 bases, leaving 3 bases between them. Germline V gene data show CDR1 as MDHEN and CDR2 as SYDVKM. In DNA form, the CDR3 reads TGTGCCAGCAGTTTATCCGGCAATCAGCCCCAGCATTTT. Residues: CASSLSGNQPQHF.

The chain joins TRBV4-2 to TRBJ2-6; the D is unclear. The V gene lost 0 bases and the J gene lost 1 base, with 13 bases spanning the gap. The germline gives CDR1 LGHNA, CDR2 YNFKEQ. The CDR3 sequence is 18 residues long. CDR3 in DNA: TGTGCCAGCAGCCAAGAAACCTTTAGAAGTTCTGGGGCCAACGTCCTGACTTTC. This gives the protein CASSQETFRSSGANVLTF.

The chain joins TRBV6-5 to TRBJ1-5, with TRBD1 matching over 7 bases. Trimming removed 6 bases from V and 7 bases from J; junction bases left unmatched: 12. The CDR3 runs to 15 residues. Germline loops: CDR1 MNHEY, CDR2 SVGAGI. Written as DNA, the CDR3 is TGTGCCAGCAGACGGGGACAGTCAGTTTTGCAGCCCCAGCATTTT. Amino acid sequence: CASRRGQSVLQPQHF.

The rearrangement links TRBV7-9 to TRBJ1-1; D is possibly TRBD1 (5 bases). Trimming stripped 1 base from V and 3 bases from J, with 18 bases between. There are 17 residues in the CDR3. Per germline, CDR1 SEHNR and CDR2 FQNEAQ (reference sequence). CDR3: CASSLDPWGGADTEAFF. In DNA form, the CDR3 reads TGTGCCAGCAGCTTAGACCCCTGGGGAGGGGCCGACACTGAAGCTTTCTTT. Combining the CDR3 with reference TRBV7-9 and TRBJ1-1 gives the whole variable domain DTGVSQNPRHKITKRGQNVTFRCDPISEHNRLYWYRQTLGQGPEFLTYFQNEAQLEKSRLLSDRFSAERPKGSFSTLEIQRTEQGDSAMYLCASSLDPWGGADTEAFFGQGTRLTVV.

The V gene is TRBV4-3, the J gene TRBJ1-2; perhaps TRBD1 as D (5 bases). CDR3 length: 14 residues. Trimming stripped 0 bases from V and 4 bases from J, with 9 bases between. Germline CDR1 reads LGHNA; CDR2 reads YSLEER. CDR3 protein: CASSQEGQGYGYTF. The CDR3 region has the DNA TGCGCCAGCAGCCAAGAAGGTCAGGGCTATGGCTACACCTTC.

The chain carries TRBV27 and TRBJ2-3; D is undetermined. Germline V gene sequence: CDR1 MNHEY, CDR2 SMNVEV (reference sequence). Trimming removed 8 bases at V and 3 bases at J, with 12 bases between. The CDR3 is made up of 13 amino acids. The CDR3 sequence: CASSLGLTDTQYF. For the CDR3, the DNA is TGTGCCAGCTCACTGGGGTTGACAGATACGCAGTATTTT.

J is TRBJ2-1 and V is TRBV9; 7 nucleotides line up with TRBD2. The CDR3 is 15 residues long. Germline loops: CDR1 SGDLS, CDR2 YYNGEE. Trimming at V came to 0 bases and at J to 5 bases, leaving 5 bases not matched to a gene. The CDR3 sequence is CASSVGASGNNEQFF. As DNA, the CDR3 is TGTGCCAGCAGCGTAGGGGCTAGCGGAAACAATGAGCAGTTCTTC.

The chain combines TRBV4-1 with TRBJ1-4, with D possibly matching TRBD1 (5 bases). Germline CDR1 is MGHRA and CDR2 is YSYEKL. Trimming removed 8 bases at V and 8 bases at J, with 15 bases between. The CDR3 runs to 13 residues. CDR3 protein: CASSRGGNEKLFF. The CDR3 DNA reads as TGCGCCAGCTCCCGTGGGGGAAACGAAAAACTGTTTTTT.

This chain connects TRBV29-1 to TRBJ2-5, with 11 bases that match TRBD2. The DNA end lines up better with TRBJ2-7; the J call may be wrong. This CDR3 spans 16 amino acids. Germline lookup yields CDR1 SQVTM and CDR2 ANQGSEA. The DNA for the CDR3 is TGCAGCGTCGCCGGGGGTGTGACTAGCGGGACCTACGAGCAGTACTTC. Encoded protein: CSVAGGVTSGTYEQYF.

The chain carries TRBV28 and TRBJ1-5, with no clear D. The CDR3 is 14 residues long. With 3 bases removed from V and 2 bases from J, the gap between germline ends came to 8 bases. Germline CDR1 reads MDHEN; CDR2 reads SYDVKM. The CDR3 here is CASSLWGGNQPQHF. CDR3 sequence (DNA): TGTGCCAGCAGTTTGTGGGGTGGCAATCAGCCCCAGCATTTT.

The gene calls are TRBV18 and TRBJ1-1; perhaps TRBD1 as D (6 bases). CDR1 is KGHSH and CDR2 is LQKENI in the germline V gene. There are 14 residues in the CDR3. Trimming stripped 3 bases from V and 4 bases from J, with 12 bases between. CDR3 protein: CASSPGAGSTEAFF. DNA of the CDR3: TGTGCCAGCTCACCGGGGGCTGGTAGCACTGAAGCTTTCTTT.

V and J are TRBV5-1 and TRBJ1-2; unclear D gene. The CDR3 consists of 12 residues. CDR1 is SGHRS, CDR2 YFSETQ, per germline. The V and J ends lost 2 bases and 6 bases respectively, with 8 bases between them. CDR3: CASSLNSDGYTF. The DNA of the CDR3 is TGCGCCAGCAGCTTAAATTCCGATGGCTACACCTTC. Full variable domain (remainder filled in from reference TRBV5-1 and TRBJ1-2): KAGVTQTPRYLIKTRGQQVTLSCSPISGHRSVSWYQQTPGQGLQFLFEYFSETQRNKGNFPGRFSGRQFSNSRSEMNVSTLELGDSALYLCASSLNSDGYTFGSGTRLTVV.

This clone was detected only once. The rearrangement uses TRBV6-6 and TRBJ2-1; 7 nucleotides agree with TRBD1. The CDR3 is 15 residues long. After removal of 6 bases from V and 2 bases from J, the junction contained 7 bases not matched to a gene. Germline V gene lookup returns CDR1 MNHNY and CDR2 SVGAGI (reference sequence). The CDR3 nucleotides are TGTGCCAGCAGCCATACCGGGACAGCCTACAATGAGCAGTTCTTC. Amino acids: CASSHTGTAYNEQFF.

The sample holds one count of this clone. V is TRBV13 and J is TRBJ2-5; 8 bases align to TRBD1. The CDR3 is 13 amino acids. Per the germline V gene, CDR1 is PRHDT and CDR2 is FYEKMQ (reference sequence). The V gene end was trimmed by 4 bases and the J gene end by 3 bases; junction bases not matched to a gene: 1. The CDR3 DNA is TGTGCCAGCAGCTCAGGGGGCGAAGAGACCCAGTACTTC. Protein: CASSSGGEETQYF. The whole variable domain, remainder taken from reference TRBV13 and TRBJ2-5, is AAGVIQSPRHLIKEKRETATLKCYPIPRHDTVYWYQQGPGQDPQFLISFYEKMQSDKGSIPDRFSAQQFSDYHSELNMSSLELGDSALYFCASSSGGEETQYFGPGTRLLVL.

The chain combines TRBV4-3 with TRBJ1-4; tentative D call: TRBD1 (5 bases). Germline loops: CDR1 LGHNA, CDR2 YSLEER. The CDR3 spans 17 residues. Trimming removed 0 bases from V and 2 bases from J, with 13 bases in between. In nucleotides, the CDR3 is TGCGCCAGCAGCCAAGATGGTTTAGGGGTGACTAATGAAAAACTGTTTTTT. It yields the protein CASSQDGLGVTNEKLFF.

The chain couples TRBV5-6 to TRBJ2-7; D possibly matches TRBD1 or TRBD2 (5 bases each). The germline gives CDR1 SGHDT, CDR2 YYEEEE. There are 15 residues in the CDR3. Trimming cost V 2 bases and J 8 bases, with 20 bases left between them. The CDR3 reads CASSFSGTWVLKQYF. For the CDR3, the DNA is TGTGCCAGCAGCTTCTCCGGGACGTGGGTTTTGAAGCAGTACTTC.

The V call is TRBV11-3, the J call TRBJ2-1, with D perhaps matching TRBD2 (7 bases). Germline values: CDR1 SGHNT, CDR2 YENEEA. This CDR3 comprises 14 residues. Trimming removed 5 bases from V and 4 bases from J, with 12 bases in between. CDR3 bases: TGTGCCAGCAGCCTGGGGGGGCTTTACAATGAGCAGTTCTTC. Its protein product is CASSLGGLYNEQFF.

The J gene is TRBJ2-3, the V gene TRBV27; no firm D call. Germline V gives CDR1 MNHEY, CDR2 SMNVEV (reference sequence). The V end was cut by 2 bases, the J end by 6 bases, with 12 bases between. The CDR3 length is 14 residues. The CDR3 spells CASSLPGFSDTQYF. The CDR3 DNA reads as TGTGCCAGCAGTTTACCTGGATTTTCGGATACGCAGTATTTT.

The rearrangement links TRBV27 to TRBJ2-7, with TRBD2 identical over 8 bases. Germline V gene lookup returns CDR1 MNHEY and CDR2 SMNVEV (reference sequence). This CDR3 is 14 amino acids long. The trim removed 5 bases at V and 2 bases at J, leaving 5 bases unmatched. The CDR3, as DNA: TGTGCCAGCAGTCCAAAAGCGGGAGCCTACGAGCAGTACTTC. Translation gives CASSPKAGAYEQYF.

This clone was found once. This sequence joins TRBV7-3 and TRBJ2-3; 7 bases fit TRBD1. CDR1 SGHTA and CDR2 FQGTGA come from the germline V gene. There are 14 residues in the CDR3. Trimming took 4 bases from V and 4 from J; bases not matched to a gene: 5. The CDR3, as DNA: TGTGCCAGCAGCTCACAGGGGAGCGCAGATACGCAGTATTTT. Encoded protein: CASSSQGSADTQYF.

The V and J genes are TRBV7-2 and TRBJ2-2; 8 bases fit TRBD2. Germline trimming cut 5 bases from V and 0 bases from J; bases unmatched to any gene: 8. The CDR3 totals 17 residues. Germline-derived CDR1 and CDR2 are SGHTA and FQGNSA. CDR3 coding DNA: TGTGCCAGCAGCATGAAGAGCGGGAGTGCGAACACCGGGGAGCTGTTTTTT. Translating it yields CASSMKSGSANTGELFF.

The V gene is TRBV28, the J gene TRBJ2-1; D is perhaps TRBD1 (6 bases). V dropped 6 bases and J dropped 6 bases, with 15 bases sitting between them. Germline values: CDR1 MDHEN, CDR2 SYDVKM. The CDR3 extends over 14 amino acids. As DNA, the CDR3 is TGTGCCAGCAGCCTAACCGGGACACGCAATGAGCAGTTCTTC. Amino acid sequence: CASSLTGTRNEQFF.

The chain links TRBV28 to TRBJ2-3; D uncertain. From germline, CDR1 is MDHEN and CDR2 SYDVKM. V lost 8 bases to trimming and J lost 1 base, with 16 bases between them. The CDR3 loop spans 15 amino acids. This CDR3 reads CASDSTEPRTDTQYF. The CDR3 DNA reads as TGTGCCAGCGATTCGACTGAACCACGCACAGATACGCAGTATTTT.

The gene calls are TRBV29-1 and TRBJ2-1; D is unresolved. CDR1 and CDR2 from the germline V gene are SQVTM and ANQGSEA. The CDR3 has 13 residues. V was trimmed by 6 bases and J by 1 base, leaving 10 bases between them. The CDR3 coding sequence is TGCAGCGTCTTTACCGTATCCTACAATGAGCAGTTCTTC. Translating it yields CSVFTVSYNEQFF.

In its sample, this clone was seen once. The V and J genes are TRBV9 and TRBJ2-5; D unclear. Germline V CDR1 and CDR2: SGDLS, YYNGEE. This CDR3 has 13 residues. The germline V and J ends were trimmed by 0 bases and 9 bases, with 12 bases remaining between them. The CDR3 spells CASSVVPGKAQYF. CDR3 bases: TGTGCCAGCAGCGTAGTGCCTGGGAAGGCCCAGTACTTC.

The gene calls are TRBV27 and TRBJ2-5, with D uncertain. Between the trimmed V and J ends, which lost 2 bases and 1 base, there was a span of 5 bases. This CDR3 is 13 amino acids long. CDR1 and CDR2 (germline): MNHEY, SMNVEV (reference sequence). The CDR3, as DNA: TGTGCCAGCAGTTTAACTTCCCAAGAGACCCAGTACTTC. Translation gives CASSLTSQETQYF.

This chain links TRBV10-3 with TRBJ1-2, with a weak D call TRBD1 (6 bases). Looked up from germline, CDR1 is ENHRY and CDR2 is SYGVKD. The CDR3 is made up of 15 amino acids. Trimming took off 8 bases at V and 1 base at J, with 17 bases between the two ends. The CDR3 DNA sequence: TGTGCCATCTCGGGGGCAGAAGACTTTAACTATGGCTACACCTTC. This translates into CAISGAEDFNYGYTF.